This note documents a single T cell receptor (beta chain) sequence. The antigen remains unidentified. Researchers grouped second doses given at about 4 or about 12 weeks into one pool. CDR1 KGHSH and CDR2 LQKENI come from the germline V gene. The CDR3 consists of 16 residues. V was clipped by 0 bases and J by 3 bases, with 11 bases between them. Only in-frame clones appear in the TCRdb table, and some are missing; sequencing was by immunoSEQ multiplex PCR. The repertoire has approximately 120,000 clones, 80% to 90% of them found once; the top ten carry around 4.4%. The sample is drawn from a study of T cell responses to AZD1222 COVID-19 vaccine. Study-level findings and limits: The donor group comprised mostly white British people and more females; the analysis possibly underestimated clonal diversity. After the peak T cell response, and only then, were repertoires sampled. The study found vaccine-associated CD4 TCRs spanning spike, dominant at 160-218 and 743-854.

The V call is TRBV18, the J call TRBJ1-4; D call uncertain. The source of this sequence is an adult who received the AZD1222 COVID-19 vaccine. Sequencing used peripheral blood, obtained 28 days after the second AZD1222 dose. The CDR3 sequence: CASSPPTPYANEKLFF. DNA for the CDR3: TGTGCCAGCTCACCACCGACCCCTTACGCTAATGAAAAACTGTTTTTT. Combining the CDR3 with reference TRBV18 and TRBJ1-4 gives the whole variable domain NAGVMQNPRHLVRRRGQEARLRCSPMKGHSHVYWYRQLPEEGLKFMVYLQKENIIDESGMPKERFSAEFPKEGPSILRIQQVVRGDSAAYFCASSPPTPYANEKLFFGSGTQLSVL.